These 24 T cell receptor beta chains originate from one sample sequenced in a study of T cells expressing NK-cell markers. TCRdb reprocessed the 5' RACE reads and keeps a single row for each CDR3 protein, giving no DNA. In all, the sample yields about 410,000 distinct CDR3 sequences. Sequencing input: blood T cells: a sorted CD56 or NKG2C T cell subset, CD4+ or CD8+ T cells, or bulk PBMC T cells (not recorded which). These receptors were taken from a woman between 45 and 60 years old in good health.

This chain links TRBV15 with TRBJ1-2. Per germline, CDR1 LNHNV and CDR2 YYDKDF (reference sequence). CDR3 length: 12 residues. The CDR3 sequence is CATGTGLYGYTF.

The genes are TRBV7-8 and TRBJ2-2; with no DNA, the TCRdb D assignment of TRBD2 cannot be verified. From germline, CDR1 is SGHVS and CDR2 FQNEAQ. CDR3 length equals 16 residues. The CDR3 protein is CASSASRLVARGELFF.

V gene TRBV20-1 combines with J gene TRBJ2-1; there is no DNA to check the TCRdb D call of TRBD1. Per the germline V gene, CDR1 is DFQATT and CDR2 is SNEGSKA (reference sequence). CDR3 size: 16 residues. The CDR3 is CSATYNGDRVGNEQFF.

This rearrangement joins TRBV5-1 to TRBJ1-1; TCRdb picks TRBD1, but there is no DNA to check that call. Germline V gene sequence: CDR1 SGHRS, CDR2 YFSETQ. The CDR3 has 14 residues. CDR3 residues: CASSFLQGSREAFF. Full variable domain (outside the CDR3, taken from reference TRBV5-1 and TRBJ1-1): KAGVTQTPRYLIKTRGQQVTLSCSPISGHRSVSWYQQTPGQGLQFLFEYFSETQRNKGNFPGRFSGRQFSNSRSEMNVSTLELGDSALYLCASSFLQGSREAFFGQGTRLTVV.

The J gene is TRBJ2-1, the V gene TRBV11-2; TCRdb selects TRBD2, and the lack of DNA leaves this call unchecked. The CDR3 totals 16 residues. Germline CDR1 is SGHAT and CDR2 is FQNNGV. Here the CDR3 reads CASRPPGLAGSNEQFF.

This CDR3 is CASSFRGENQPQHF. The V gene is TRBV28, the J gene TRBJ1-5; TCRdb's D call, TRBD1, is unchecked because there is no DNA. The CDR3 totals 14 residues. The germline gives CDR1 MDHEN, CDR2 SYDVKM.

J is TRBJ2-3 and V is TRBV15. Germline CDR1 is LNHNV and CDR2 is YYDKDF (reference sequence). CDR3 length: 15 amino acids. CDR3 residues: CATSEISPGTDTQYF.

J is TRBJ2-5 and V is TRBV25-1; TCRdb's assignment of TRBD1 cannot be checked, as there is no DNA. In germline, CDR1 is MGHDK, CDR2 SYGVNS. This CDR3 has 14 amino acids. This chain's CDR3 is CASSELGAGETQYF. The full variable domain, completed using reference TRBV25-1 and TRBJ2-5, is EADIYQTPRYLVIGTGKKITLECSQTMGHDKMYWYQQDPGMELHLIHYSYGVNSTEKGDLSSESTVSRIRTEHFPLTLESARPSHTSQYLCASSELGAGETQYFGPGTRLLVL.

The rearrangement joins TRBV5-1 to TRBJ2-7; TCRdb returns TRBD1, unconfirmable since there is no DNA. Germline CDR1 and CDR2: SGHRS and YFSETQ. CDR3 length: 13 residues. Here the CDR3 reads CASSVTQGGEQYF.

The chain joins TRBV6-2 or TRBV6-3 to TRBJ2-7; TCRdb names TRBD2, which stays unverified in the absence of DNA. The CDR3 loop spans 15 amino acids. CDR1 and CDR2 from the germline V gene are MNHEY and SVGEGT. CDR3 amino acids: CASSYPRDYTYEQYF.

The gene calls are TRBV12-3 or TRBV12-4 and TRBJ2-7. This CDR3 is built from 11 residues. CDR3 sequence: CASSNSFGQYF.

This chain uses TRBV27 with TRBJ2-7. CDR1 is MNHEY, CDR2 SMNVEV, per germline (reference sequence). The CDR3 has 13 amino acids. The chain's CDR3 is CASQKDNSYEQYF.

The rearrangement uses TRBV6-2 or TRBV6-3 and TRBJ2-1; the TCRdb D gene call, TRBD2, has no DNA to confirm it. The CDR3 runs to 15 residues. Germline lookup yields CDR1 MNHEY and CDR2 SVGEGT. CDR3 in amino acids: CASRPRDSGYNEQFF.

CDR3 in amino acids: CASWRDRDNKRPRGYTF. The genes are TRBV2 and TRBJ1-2; the TCRdb D gene call, TRBD1, has no DNA to confirm it. CDR3 length: 17 residues. Germline CDR1 and CDR2: SNHLY and FYNNEI.

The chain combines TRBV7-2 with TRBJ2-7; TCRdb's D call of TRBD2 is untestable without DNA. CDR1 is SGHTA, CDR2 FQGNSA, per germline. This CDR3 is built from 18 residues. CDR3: CASKPDRFSTSSGYEQYF.

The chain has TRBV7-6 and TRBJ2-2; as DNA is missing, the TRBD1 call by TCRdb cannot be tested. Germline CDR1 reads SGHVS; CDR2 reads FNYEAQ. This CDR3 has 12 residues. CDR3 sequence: CIGAENTGELFF.

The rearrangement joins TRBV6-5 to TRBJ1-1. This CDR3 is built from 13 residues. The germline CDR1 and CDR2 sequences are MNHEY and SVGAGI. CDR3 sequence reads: CASSSAFGTEAFF.

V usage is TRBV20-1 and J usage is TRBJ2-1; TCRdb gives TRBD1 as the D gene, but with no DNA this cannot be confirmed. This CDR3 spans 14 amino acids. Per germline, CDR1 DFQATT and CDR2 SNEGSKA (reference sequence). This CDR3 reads CSARGGREASEQFF.

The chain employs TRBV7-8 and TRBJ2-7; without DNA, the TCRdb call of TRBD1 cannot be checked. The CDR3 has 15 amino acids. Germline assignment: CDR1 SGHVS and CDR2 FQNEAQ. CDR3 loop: CASSLIVGTANEQYF.

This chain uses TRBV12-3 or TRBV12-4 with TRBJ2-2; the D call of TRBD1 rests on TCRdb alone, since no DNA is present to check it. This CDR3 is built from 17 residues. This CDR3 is CASSLEGTGVSTGELFF.

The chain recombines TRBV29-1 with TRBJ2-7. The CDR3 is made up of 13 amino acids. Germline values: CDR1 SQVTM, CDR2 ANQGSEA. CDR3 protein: CSVENGQTYEQYF.

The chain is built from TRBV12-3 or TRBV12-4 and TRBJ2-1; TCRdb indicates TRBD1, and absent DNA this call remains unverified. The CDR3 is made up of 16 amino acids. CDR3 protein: CASSLWAGQGNNEQFF.

This CDR3 is CASSPRGGLRQYF. The chain carries TRBV7-6 and TRBJ2-3; the TRBD2 assignment by TCRdb is unverifiable without DNA. This CDR3 has 13 amino acids. The germline V gene encodes CDR1 SGHVS and CDR2 FNYEAQ.

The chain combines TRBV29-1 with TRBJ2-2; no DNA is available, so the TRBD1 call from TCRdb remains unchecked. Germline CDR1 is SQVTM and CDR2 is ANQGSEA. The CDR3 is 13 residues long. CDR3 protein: CSGTRGRTGELFF.